One and the same sample provided the 28 T cell receptor beta chains below, sequenced in a study of identical twins. Via MiXCR, TCRdb re-called the 5' RACE reads, giving one row per CDR3 protein. Of 400,000 to 650,000 distinct CDR3 sequences in the sample, about 20% are singletons; the top ten hold about 0.93%. The sample was also linked to a second study, of T cells expressing NK-cell markers.

Source material: CD4+ T cells sorted from blood. The receptors were gathered from a woman younger than 35 in good health.

The rearrangement links TRBV7-2 to TRBJ2-7; 9 nucleotides line up with TRBD1. Germline trimming cut 5 bases from V and 5 bases from J; bases unmatched to any gene: 7. In germline, CDR1 is SGHTA, CDR2 FQGNSA. CDR3 size: 14 residues. The CDR3 DNA reads TGTGCCAGCAGCCGGGACAGGGCGATCAACGAGCAGTACTTC. Its protein product is CASSRDRAINEQYF.

The chain joins TRBV13 to TRBJ2-1; 8 bases are shared with TRBD1. This CDR3 is built from 15 residues. V was clipped by 3 bases and J by 4 bases; unmatched bases: 5. CDR1 PRHDT and CDR2 FYEKMQ come from the germline V gene (reference sequence). CDR3 sequence: CASSFKQGVYNEQFF. DNA of the CDR3: TGTGCCAGCAGCTTCAAACAGGGGGTATACAATGAGCAGTTCTTC.

This clonotype was picked up a small number of times. This rearrangement joins TRBV29-1 to TRBJ1-2; a weak D match, TRBD1 (5 bases). The CDR3 covers 10 residues. V lost 8 bases and J lost 8, with 12 bases in between. Germline V gives CDR1 SQVTM, CDR2 ANQGSEA. CDR3 sequence reads: CSSWEGGYTF. The CDR3 region has the DNA TGCAGCTCCTGGGAGGGGGGCTACACCTTC.

J is TRBJ1-2 and V is TRBV20-1; D remains ambiguous. Germline V gives CDR1 DFQATT, CDR2 SNEGSKA (reference sequence). The CDR3 consists of 13 residues. V was shortened by 2 bases and J by 0 bases, with 7 bases between the two germline ends. The CDR3 sequence is CSARRPSNYGYTF. CDR3 DNA sequence: TGCAGTGCTAGACGACCTTCTAACTATGGCTACACCTTC.

This clonotype was found many times. The chain recombines TRBV5-5 with TRBJ2-1, with 9 bases fitting TRBD2. The junction had 5 bases not matched to a gene; V was cut back by 7 bases and J by 0 bases. The CDR3 loop spans 15 amino acids. The germline V gene has CDR1 SGHKS and CDR2 YYEKEE (reference sequence). The DNA for the CDR3 is TGTGCCAGCGAAATAGCGGGGGACTCCTACAATGAGCAGTTCTTC. Protein product: CASEIAGDSYNEQFF.

This clonotype has only a few counts. The chain is built from TRBV20-1 and TRBJ2-1; D is ambiguous. Trimming took off 0 bases at V and 0 bases at J, with 9 bases between the two ends. Germline V gives CDR1 DFQATT, CDR2 SNEGSKA (reference sequence). The CDR3 runs 15 residues. CDR3 loop: CSARDFQRSYNEQFF. Written as DNA, the CDR3 is TGCAGTGCTAGAGATTTCCAACGCTCCTACAATGAGCAGTTCTTC.

There are a few counts of this clonotype. A far larger clone lies a single base away; this is likely a read error. This chain connects TRBV27 to TRBJ2-7; D is unclear. Trimming removed 6 bases from V and 0 bases from J, with 6 bases in between. This CDR3 spans 12 amino acids. CDR1 is MNHEY and CDR2 is SMNVEV in the germline V gene (reference sequence). CDR3 amino acids: CASRRSSYEQYF. The CDR3 coding sequence is TGTGCCAGCAGACGGAGCTCCTACGAGCAGTACTTC.

The chain links TRBV6-5 to TRBJ1-2; possibly TRBD1 for D (5 bases). The CDR3 contains 12 residues. Germline lookup yields CDR1 MNHEY and CDR2 SVGAGI. V was pared by 5 bases and J by 6 bases, with 10 bases between. The CDR3 sequence: CASSEGPHGYTF. The CDR3 DNA is TGTGCCAGCAGTGAGGGGCCCCATGGCTACACCTTC.

This clonotype was picked up a small number of times. V gene TRBV5-1 combines with J gene TRBJ2-2; 7 bases fit TRBD2. Germline CDR1 and CDR2: SGHRS and YFSETQ. The junction had 7 bases not matched to a gene; V was cut back by 0 bases and J by 5 bases. The CDR3 extends over 16 amino acids. CDR3 residues: CASSLESSGWTGELFF. The CDR3 DNA is TGCGCCAGCAGCTTGGAAAGTAGCGGGTGGACCGGGGAGCTGTTTTTT.

The chain couples TRBV12-3 or TRBV12-4 to TRBJ2-3; possible D gene TRBD2, 6 bases. The length of the CDR3 is 13 residues. Trimming removed 9 bases at V and 0 bases at J, with 10 bases between. The CDR3 nucleotides read TGTGCCAGAGAAAGCGGGAGCACAGATACGCAGTATTTT. It specifies CARESGSTDTQYF.

V and J are TRBV14 and TRBJ2-7, with D perhaps matching TRBD1 or TRBD2 (5 bases each). This CDR3 has 15 residues. Germline assignment: CDR1 SGHDN and CDR2 FVKESK. The V gene lost 1 base and the J gene lost 3 bases, with 13 bases spanning the gap. The CDR3 spells CASSQVGTPGYEQYF. CDR3 DNA sequence: TGTGCCAGCAGCCAAGTGGGGACCCCAGGCTACGAGCAGTACTTC.

The table lists this clonotype with many counts. The chain uses TRBV29-1 and TRBJ1-2, with 9 bases matching TRBD1. CDR3 length: 15 amino acids. The germline V gene has CDR1 SQVTM and CDR2 ANQGSEA. J lost 4 bases, V lost 0 bases, and 6 bases had no gene match. The CDR3 protein is CSVEDRRDRVYGYTF. CDR3 DNA sequence: TGCAGCGTTGAAGATCGCCGGGACAGGGTCTATGGCTACACCTTC. The whole variable domain, remainder taken from reference TRBV29-1 and TRBJ1-2, is SAVISQKPSRDICQRGTSLTIQCQVDSQVTMMFWYRQQPGQSLTLIATANQGSEATYESGFVIDKFPISRPNLTFSTLTVSNMSPEDSSIYLCSVEDRRDRVYGYTFGSGTRLTVV.

The chain combines TRBV6-1 with TRBJ2-1; 7 bases fit TRBD2. After removal of 3 bases from V and 7 bases from J, the junction contained 12 bases not matched to a gene. Germline lookup yields CDR1 MNHNS and CDR2 SASEGT. This CDR3 is built from 16 residues. This CDR3 reads CASSERGAGPGNEQFF. The CDR3 coding sequence is TGTGCCAGCAGTGAGAGAGGAGCGGGACCGGGTAATGAGCAGTTCTTC.

This clonotype was detected a few times. The chain couples TRBV11-1 to TRBJ2-7; D is perhaps TRBD1 (6 bases). V lost 1 base and J 3 bases, leaving 10 bases between the germline ends. CDR1 and CDR2 (germline): SGHAT, FQDESV (reference sequence). CDR3 length: 14 amino acids. The CDR3 DNA reads as TGTGCCAGCAGCTTAGATTCAGGGGTCTACGAGCAGTACTTC. Residues: CASSLDSGVYEQYF.

This clonotype was observed at least ten times. The V gene is TRBV5-1, the J gene TRBJ2-1; D gene ambiguous. This CDR3 is 12 amino acids long. V was cut by 2 bases and J by 8 bases, with 8 bases left in between. CDR1 SGHRS and CDR2 YFSETQ come from the germline V gene. The CDR3 here is CASSFPGDEQFF. DNA of the CDR3: TGCGCCAGCAGCTTCCCTGGGGATGAGCAGTTCTTC. Drawing the rest from reference TRBV5-1 and TRBJ2-1, the complete variable domain is KAGVTQTPRYLIKTRGQQVTLSCSPISGHRSVSWYQQTPGQGLQFLFEYFSETQRNKGNFPGRFSGRQFSNSRSEMNVSTLELGDSALYLCASSFPGDEQFFGPGTRLTVL.

This clonotype was observed many times. The chain carries TRBV12-3 or TRBV12-4 and TRBJ1-3; D gene uncertain. Trimming left V 4 bases short and J 0 bases short, with 13 bases between. The CDR3 has 16 residues. In DNA form, the CDR3 reads TGTGCCAGCAGTTCCAAAAGACGGATCTCTGGAAACACCATATATTTT. Translating it yields CASSSKRRISGNTIYF.

This clonotype appeared many times. The chain joins TRBV20-1 to TRBJ2-3; 10 nucleotides agree with TRBD2. V lost 6 bases to trimming and J lost 3 bases; unmatched junction nucleotides: 9. The CDR3 is made up of 15 amino acids. In germline, CDR1 is DFQATT, CDR2 SNEGSKA (reference sequence). The CDR3 nucleotides read TGCAGTGCCGCAAGCGGGGGGGCCTGGACAGATACGCAGTATTTT. Residues: CSAASGGAWTDTQYF.

The chain couples TRBV28 to TRBJ2-3; D not certain. V was clipped by 6 bases and J by 3 bases, with 7 bases between them. Germline CDR1 and CDR2: MDHEN and SYDVKM. The CDR3 has 12 amino acids. Written as DNA, the CDR3 is TGTGCCAGCAGGCCCATTACAGATACGCAGTATTTT. Translating it yields CASRPITDTQYF.

The sample holds a few counts of this clonotype. The V and J genes are TRBV5-1 and TRBJ2-1; TRBD2 might be the D (6 bases). This CDR3 is built from 12 residues. Germline lookup yields CDR1 SGHRS and CDR2 YFSETQ. V lost 4 bases, J lost 8 bases, and 10 bases lay in between. The CDR3, as DNA: TGCGCCAGCAGCAAATCTAGCGATGAGCAGTTCTTC. As protein: CASSKSSDEQFF.

The rearrangement joins TRBV20-1 to TRBJ2-1, with 7 bases that match TRBD2. V shed 1 base and J 9 bases; nucleotides not matched to a gene: 9. Germline CDR1 is DFQATT and CDR2 is SNEGSKA (reference sequence). CDR3 length equals 14 residues. The CDR3 DNA sequence: TGCAGTGCTAGAGCCCGGTGGCTAGCGGCTGAGCAGTTCTTC. This codes for CSARARWLAAEQFF.

This clonotype was counted between two and nine times. This chain uses TRBV7-2 with TRBJ2-7; tentative D call: TRBD2 (6 bases). This CDR3 contains 16 residues. CDR1 and CDR2 (germline): SGHTA, FQGNSA. Trimming shortened V by 1 base and J by 1 base, and 14 bases separated the two germline ends. This CDR3 reads CASSLVGTEGSYEQYF. In DNA, the CDR3 is TGTGCCAGCAGCTTAGTCGGGACGGAGGGGTCCTACGAGCAGTACTTC.

The rearrangement links TRBV3-1 to TRBJ2-3, with 9 bases identical to TRBD2. V gave up 6 bases and J gave up 3 bases; unmatched junction bases: 10. Germline CDR1 is LGHDT and CDR2 is YNNKEL (reference sequence). The CDR3 has 16 residues. As DNA, the CDR3 is TGTGCCAGCAGTCATCACGGCGGGGGGGCAACAGATACGCAGTATTTT. This codes for CASSHHGGGATDTQYF.

This clonotype has at least ten counts. V gene TRBV12-3 or TRBV12-4 combines with J gene TRBJ2-1, with D uncertain. Trimming took off 3 bases at V and 5 bases at J, with 8 bases between the two ends. The CDR3 runs 13 residues. The CDR3 region has the DNA TGTGCCAGCAGTTTCGCCAGCAACAATGAGCAGTTCTTC. Translated: CASSFASNNEQFF.

The chain is built from TRBV29-1 and TRBJ1-2, with D perhaps TRBD1 (5 bases). Germline V gives CDR1 SQVTM, CDR2 ANQGSEA. The CDR3 loop spans 12 amino acids. The ends were cut back, 4 bases at V and 6 bases at J, with 12 bases in the middle. As DNA, the CDR3 is TGCAGCGTTGGTGGGGCGCAGGATGGCTACACCTTC. This encodes CSVGGAQDGYTF.

This rearrangement joins TRBV10-3 to TRBJ2-3, with D tentatively TRBD1 (5 bases). The CDR3 sequence is 11 residues long. Germline loops: CDR1 ENHRY, CDR2 SYGVKD. The V end was cut by 5 bases, the J end by 5 bases, with 5 bases between. The CDR3 spells CAISQGDTQYF. The CDR3 DNA is TGTGCCATCAGTCAGGGAGATACGCAGTATTTT.

There are many counts of this clonotype. A junction end diverges from the germline sequence, so it may reflect a read error. V gene TRBV7-3 combines with J gene TRBJ2-3; 7 nucleotides line up with TRBD1. The germline CDR1 and CDR2 sequences are SGHTA and FQGTGA. The CDR3 contains 12 residues. CDR3 sequence (DNA): TGTGCCAGCAGCAACAGAATGACAGGGTACCATTTT. Protein product: CASSNRMTGYHF.

This clonotype was detected only a few times. This rearrangement joins TRBV6-5 to TRBJ1-2, with 7 positions matching TRBD1. The germline gives CDR1 MNHEY, CDR2 SVGAGI. Unmatched junction bases numbered 11, after V lost 2 bases and J lost 5 bases. The CDR3 is 16 amino acids. The CDR3 is CASSYTYRGEEYGYTF. The CDR3 DNA is TGTGCCAGCAGTTACACATACAGGGGCGAGGAATATGGCTACACCTTC.

This clonotype has a handful of counts. The chain couples TRBV20-1 to TRBJ2-5, with 8 bases matching TRBD2. V dropped 3 bases and J dropped 5; count of bases not matched to a gene: 17. CDR3 length: 17 residues. The V gene's germline CDR1 is DFQATT and CDR2 SNEGSKA (reference sequence). CDR3 amino acids: CSARVAGGGPSRETQYF. CDR3 sequence (DNA): TGCAGTGCTAGGGTGGCGGGGGGAGGGCCTTCCCGGGAGACCCAGTACTTC.